This TCR beta chain was found in a study of T cell responses to AZD1222 COVID-19 vaccine. Whole-study context: Whether given at about 4 or about 12 weeks, second doses were pooled. Whole-study results and caveats: Dominant at 160-218 and 743-854, vaccine-associated CD4 TCRs also spanned spike.

The assay was immunoSEQ multiplex PCR, and TCRdb's table has in-frame clones only and misses some. Of about 97,000 clones listed, 86% are singletons. With respect to this clone: Its cognate antigen is unknown.

CDR1 and CDR2 from the germline V gene are KGHDR and SFDVKD. V was cut by 9 bases and J by 0 bases, with 17 bases left in between. The CDR3 consists of 15 residues. Sequenced material: peripheral blood, taken on day 0 of AZD1222 vaccination. The chain links TRBV24-1 to TRBJ2-7; D call uncertain. The receptor was derived from an adult in good health. The CDR3 is CATRRPARSSYEQYF. The CDR3 coding sequence is TGTGCCACCCGAAGGCCCGCCCGCAGCTCCTACGAGCAGTACTTC.